This is a list of T cell receptor beta chains from one sample in a study of technical replicates of blood from a few donors. Sequencing was performed with immunoSEQ multiplex PCR; in TCRdb, only in-frame clones are kept and a portion is missing. Among some 83,000 clones, approximately 93% were seen once, and the ten largest hold 0.41%. The specimen sequenced was T cells isolated from PBMCs. The source is a human donor in good health. Each CDR3 is given with its conserved first and last residue. The order of the fields is J gene, D gene, V gene, clone size, CDR3 DNA, CDR3 protein. The D gene is left open where the match is weak. Clone size is given for some rows only: seen once, a few or many times, or a class if the clone is expanded.

>TRBJ2-7|.|TRBV2|.
TGTGCCAGCAGTGGAGGGAGCTCCTACGAGCAGTACTTC
CASSGGSSYEQYF
>TRBJ1-5|.|TRBV28|once
TGTGCCAGCAGTCCCCGGAGTTGGCAGAGGGCCATGGAGCCCCAGCATTTT
CASSPRSWQRAMEPQHF
>TRBJ2-1|.|TRBV21-1|.
TGTGCCAGCAGCAAAGTTTGGGGCCCCAGCTACAATGAGCAGTTCTTC
CASSKVWGPSYNEQFF
>TRBJ1-5|.|TRBV9|.
TGTGCCAGCAGCGTAGCGGGGAATAGCAATCAGCCCCAGCATTTT
CASSVAGNSNQPQHF
>TRBJ1-2|.|TRBV13|.
TGTGCCAGCAGCTTCGGACTAAAGGGCTACACCTTC
CASSFGLKGYTF
>TRBJ2-3|TRBD2|TRBV7-2|.
TGTGCCAGCAGCTTATTTGGCGAGCGGGAGTATACAGATACGCAGTATTTT
CASSLFGEREYTDTQYF
>TRBJ1-1|.|TRBV19|once
TGTGCCAGTAGTATGGGGGCGTGGTATGAAGCTTTCTTT
CASSMGAWYEAFF
>TRBJ1-1|.|TRBV7-6|.
TGTGCCAGCAGGTCGACTGGGGAAGCTTTCTTT
CASRSTGEAFF
>TRBJ2-7|.|TRBV20-1|.
TGCAGTGCTACCAGATCCTACGAGCAGTACTTC
CSATRSYEQYF
>TRBJ2-4|.|TRBV15|.
TGTGCCACCCGTAATATCCGGGGGGCCAAAAACATTCAGTACTTC
CATRNIRGAKNIQYF
>TRBJ1-1|.|TRBV11-1|once
TGTGCCAGCAGCTCTCAGGGGCCGAACACTGAAGCTTTCTTT
CASSSQGPNTEAFF
>TRBJ2-7|TRBD2|TRBV9|.
TGTGCCAGCAGCGAGTCTAGCGGGGTTTACGAGCAGTACTTC
CASSESSGVYEQYF
>TRBJ2-7|.|TRBV27|once
TGTGCCAGCAGTTTCGGTCAGGCCTTATACGAGCAGTACTTC
CASSFGQALYEQYF
>TRBJ1-2|TRBD1|TRBV9|.
TGTGCCAGCAGCGCACAGGGGGGAGACTATGGCTACACCTTC
CASSAQGGDYGYTF
>TRBJ1-3|.|TRBV11-2|.
TGTGCCAGCAGCTTAGGTTCCGGGCGGGACACCATATATTTT
CASSLGSGRDTIYF
>TRBJ2-7|.|TRBV27|.
TGTGCCAGCAGTCACAGGCGAGCCACCTACGAGCAGTACTTC
CASSHRRATYEQYF
>TRBJ2-3|TRBD2|TRBV2|.
TGTGCCAGCCTAAGACTAGCGGGATCCACAGATACGCAGTATTTT
CASLRLAGSTDTQYF
>TRBJ2-5|.|TRBV6-1|.
TGTGCCAGCAGTGAGGGGCTCTCTCTAGAGACCCAGTACTTC
CASSEGLSLETQYF
>TRBJ2-1|TRBD1|TRBV18|.
TGTGCCAGCTCACCTGGGACAGGGGTCCCCAATGAGCAGTTCTTC
CASSPGTGVPNEQFF
>TRBJ2-1|.|TRBV7-9|.
TGTGCCAGCAGCTTAGAAAAGGGGGGGGATGAGCAGTTCTTC
CASSLEKGGDEQFF
>TRBJ2-7|.|TRBV7-2|.
TGTGCCAGCAGCTTAGCCACTGGCTACGAGCAGTACTTC
CASSLATGYEQYF
>TRBJ1-5|TRBD1|TRBV28|.
TGTGCCAGCAGTTCCCCGGGACAGGGATCCCATCAGCCCCAGCATTTT
CASSSPGQGSHQPQHF
>TRBJ2-1|.|TRBV7-9|.
TGTGCCAGCAGCTTCCCCCAACTCAACAATGAGCAGTTCTTC
CASSFPQLNNEQFF
>TRBJ2-1|.|TRBV5-1|once
TGCGCCAGCAGCTTGGGAGCAAATGAGCAGTTCTTC
CASSLGANEQFF
>TRBJ2-7|TRBD2|TRBV6-1|.
TGTGCCAGCAGTGAATCTTCTAGCGGGAGCTACGAGCAGTACTTC
CASSESSSGSYEQYF
>TRBJ1-1|TRBD1|TRBV6-1|once
TGTGCCATCCAGGGGGAGATCACTGAAGCTTTCTTT
CAIQGEITEAFF
>TRBJ1-3|.|TRBV7-9|.
TGTGCCAGCACGTACAGCTCCGGAAACACCATATATTTT
CASTYSSGNTIYF
>TRBJ1-4|.|TRBV9|.
TGTGCCAGCACCCTTATGGGGGGGGTTAATGAAAAACTGTTTTTT
CASTLMGGVNEKLFF
>TRBJ2-2|TRBD2|TRBV7-2|.
TGTGCCAGCAGCTTACCCCTAGCGGGAGCCGGCGGGGAGCTGTTTTTT
CASSLPLAGAGGELFF
>TRBJ1-1|.|TRBV25-1|once
TGTGCCAGCAGTGAACAGGGGACTGAAGCTTTCTTT
CASSEQGTEAFF
>TRBJ2-3|TRBD2|TRBV4-2|.
TGTGCCAGCAGCCAAGATTTACGCGGGAGGGCCGAGGGTGGGCACACAGATACGCAGTATTTT
CASSQDLRGRAEGGHTDTQYF
>TRBJ2-2|TRBD2|TRBV25-1|.
TGTGCCAGCAGTGAGATGATGGGAGGGACCGGGGAGCTGTTTTTT
CASSEMMGGTGELFF
>TRBJ1-1|.|TRBV9|.
TGTGCCAGCAGCGTAGGGGTCGGGGTCATGAACACTGAAGCTTTCTTT
CASSVGVGVMNTEAFF
>TRBJ1-2|.|TRBV2|.
TGTGCCAGCAGTGAGTGGGTTGCAGGGGAAAATGGAGGCTACACCTTC
CASSEWVAGENGGYTF
>TRBJ2-7|TRBD2|TRBV11-2|.
TGTGCCAGCAGCTCCGAGCGGGACTACGAGCAGTACTTC
CASSSERDYEQYF